This TCR beta chain is drawn from a study of T cells in Graves' hyperthyroidism and ophthalmopathy. Study background: Peripheral blood was acquired at first diagnosis, ahead of any therapy whatsoever.

From RNA transcripts, TCR beta CDR3 regions were amplified. The TCR CDR3 was amplified in a first-round RT-PCR using the HTBI primer set. MiXCR, applied by TCRdb to the multiplex PCR reads, yields one record per CDR3 protein. The table records about 290,000 distinct CDR3 sequences, approximately 12% of them present only once. This CDR3 contains 15 residues. Germline V gene data show CDR1 as DFQATT and CDR2 as SNEGSKA (reference sequence). Trimming cost V 6 bases and J 3 bases; bases outside gene matches: 6. At least ten counts were recorded for this clonotype. Hyperthyroidism patients were newly diagnosed, had disease duration under 2 months, and were aged 18 to 65 years. Exclusion of a patient resulted from uncontrolled infection, other autoimmune disease, pregnancy or lactation.

This chain uses TRBV20-1 with TRBJ2-1, with 12 bases identical to TRBD2. Sequencing input: blood. This clonotype was sampled from a woman between 25 and 40 years old with Graves' hyperthyroidism that later progressed to Graves' ophthalmopathy. The CDR3: CSAPLGLAGYNEQFF. The CDR3 coding sequence is TGCAGTGCCCCCTTGGGACTAGCGGGCTACAATGAGCAGTTCTTC.